This T cell receptor beta chain was documented in a study of blood T cells in healthy people across ages. At the level of the study: About one barcoded beta molecule was captured per two T cells (by template switching).

V was trimmed by 5 bases and J by 10 bases, leaving 23 bases between them. CDR3 size: 15 residues. CDR1 is LNHNV, CDR2 YYDKDF, per germline (reference sequence). The use of a sample-barcoded 5' primer and a J-beta primer mix characterized a second PCR of about 7 to 12 cycles. Tags on each cDNA molecule came from a template-switch adaptor with 12 random nucleotides. TCRdb processed the 5' RACE reads anew with MiXCR; each CDR3 protein has one entry. The repertoire holds approximately 730,000 distinct CDR3 sequences, with 40% to 45% as singletons. This clonotype showed up just a few times. The sequence derives from a woman aged 60-75 years in good health. Sequencing input: blood. The chain uses TRBV15 and TRBJ2-5; tentative D call: TRBD2 (6 bases). CDR3 sequence: CATSQRRGALLGQYF. The DNA of the CDR3 is TGTGCCACCAGCCAACGACGCGGGGCGCTTTTGGGCCAGTACTTC. Full variable domain (outside the CDR3, taken from reference TRBV15 and TRBJ2-5): DAMVIQNPRYQVTQFGKPVTLSCSQTLNHNVMYWYQQKSSQAPKLLFHYYDKDFNNEADTPDNFQSRRPNTSFCFLDIRSPGLGDTAMYLCATSQRRGALLGQYFGPGTRLLVL.